This T cell receptor (beta chain) came from a study of immune evolution from preneoplasia to lung adenocarcinoma. The protocol was immunoSEQ multiplex PCR, while the TCRdb copy is restricted to in-frame clones and leaves out a portion. In the table there are about 4,700 clones, almost 85% of which are singletons. The CDR3 length is 12 residues. Trimming stripped 4 bases from V and 3 bases from J, with 9 bases between. CDR1 and CDR2 (germline): SQVTM, ANQGSEA. This clonotype originated in a person aged 70 to 80 with lung adenocarcinoma. The chain recombines TRBV29-1 with TRBJ1-1, with D unresolved. The sequenced sample was FFPE lung adenocarcinoma in situ tissue. CDR3 protein: CSVVVWDTEAFF. The CDR3 nucleotides read TGCAGCGTTGTAGTCTGGGACACTGAAGCTTTCTTT.